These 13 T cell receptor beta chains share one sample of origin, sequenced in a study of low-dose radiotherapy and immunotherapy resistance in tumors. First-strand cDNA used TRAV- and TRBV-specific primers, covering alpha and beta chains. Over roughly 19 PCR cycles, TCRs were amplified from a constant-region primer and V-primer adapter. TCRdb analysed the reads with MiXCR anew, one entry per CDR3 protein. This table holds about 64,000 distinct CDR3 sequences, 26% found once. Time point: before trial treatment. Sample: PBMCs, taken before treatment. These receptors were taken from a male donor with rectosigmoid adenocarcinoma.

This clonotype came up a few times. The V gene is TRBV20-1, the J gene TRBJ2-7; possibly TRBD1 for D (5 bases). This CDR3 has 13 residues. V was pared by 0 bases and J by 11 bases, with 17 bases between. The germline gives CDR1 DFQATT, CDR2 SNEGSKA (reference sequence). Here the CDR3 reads CSARDEYWSQEYF. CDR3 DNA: TGCAGTGCTAGAGATGAGTACTGGTCACAGGAGTACTTC.

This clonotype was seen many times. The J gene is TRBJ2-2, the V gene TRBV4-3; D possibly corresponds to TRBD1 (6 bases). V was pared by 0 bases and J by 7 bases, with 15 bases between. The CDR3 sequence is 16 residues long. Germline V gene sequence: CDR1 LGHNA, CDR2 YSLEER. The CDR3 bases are TGCGCCAGCAGCCAAGACAGGGGCGGGTATGGCGGGGAGCTGTTTTTT. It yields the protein CASSQDRGGYGGELFF.

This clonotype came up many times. CDR3 sequence reads: CASRKPGPSYEQYF. CDR3 sequence (DNA): TGTGCCAGCAGGAAGCCCGGGCCTTCCTACGAGCAGTACTTC. The V call is TRBV28, the J call TRBJ2-7, with D uncertain. This CDR3 has 14 amino acids. Trimming removed 6 bases at V and 1 base at J, with 13 bases between. CDR1 MDHEN and CDR2 SYDVKM come from the germline V gene.

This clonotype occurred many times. The chain's CDR3 is CASIPGVARVYNEQFF. CDR3 DNA sequence: TGTGCCAGCATCCCAGGAGTGGCGCGGGTTTACAATGAGCAGTTCTTC. The V call is TRBV28, the J call TRBJ2-1, with TRBD2 as a possible D gene (5 bases). There are 16 residues in the CDR3. V lost 7 bases and J 4 bases, leaving 20 bases between the germline ends. The V gene's germline CDR1 is MDHEN and CDR2 SYDVKM.

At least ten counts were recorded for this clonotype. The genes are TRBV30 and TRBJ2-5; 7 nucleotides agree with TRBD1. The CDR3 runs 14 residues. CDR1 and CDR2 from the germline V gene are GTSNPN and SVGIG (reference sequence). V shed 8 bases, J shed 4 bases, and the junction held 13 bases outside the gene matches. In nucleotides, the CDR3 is TGTGCCGGAAAACTGCAGACAGGGTCAGAGACCCAGTACTTC. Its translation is CAGKLQTGSETQYF.

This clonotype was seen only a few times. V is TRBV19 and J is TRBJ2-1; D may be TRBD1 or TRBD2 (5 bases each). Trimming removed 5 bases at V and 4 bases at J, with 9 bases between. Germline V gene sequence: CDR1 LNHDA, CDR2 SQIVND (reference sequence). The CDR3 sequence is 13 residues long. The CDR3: CASSWGRYNEQFF. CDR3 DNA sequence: TGTGCCAGTAGTTGGGGACGGTACAATGAGCAGTTCTTC.

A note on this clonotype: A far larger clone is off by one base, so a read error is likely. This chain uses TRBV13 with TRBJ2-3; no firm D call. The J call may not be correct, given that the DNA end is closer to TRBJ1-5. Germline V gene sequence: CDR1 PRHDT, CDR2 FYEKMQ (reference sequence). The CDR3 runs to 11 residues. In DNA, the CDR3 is TGTGCCAGCGGACTGGCGGAGACGCAGCATTTT. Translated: CASGLAETQHF.

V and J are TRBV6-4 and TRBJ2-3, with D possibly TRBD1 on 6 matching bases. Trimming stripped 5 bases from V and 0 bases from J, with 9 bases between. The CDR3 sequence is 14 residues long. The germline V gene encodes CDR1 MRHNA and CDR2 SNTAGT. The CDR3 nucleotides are TGTGCCAGCAGTTCCAGGGGTAGCACAGATACGCAGTATTTT. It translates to CASSSRGSTDTQYF.

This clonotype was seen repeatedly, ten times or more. This chain's CDR3 is CSVGRDSGANVLTF. The CDR3 bases are TGCAGCGTTGGGAGGGACTCTGGGGCCAACGTCCTGACTTTC. The chain employs TRBV29-1 and TRBJ2-6, with D tentatively TRBD2 (6 bases). The CDR3 spans 14 residues. Germline V gene lookup returns CDR1 SQVTM and CDR2 ANQGSEA. V lost 4 bases and J lost 0, with 7 bases in between.

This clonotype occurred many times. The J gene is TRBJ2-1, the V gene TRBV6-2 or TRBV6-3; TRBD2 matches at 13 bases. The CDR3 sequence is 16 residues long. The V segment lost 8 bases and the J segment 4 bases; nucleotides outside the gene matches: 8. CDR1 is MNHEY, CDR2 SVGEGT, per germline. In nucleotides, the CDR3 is TGTGCCAGCGACCGACTAGCGGGGGGTCCTTACAATGAGCAGTTCTTC. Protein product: CASDRLAGGPYNEQFF.

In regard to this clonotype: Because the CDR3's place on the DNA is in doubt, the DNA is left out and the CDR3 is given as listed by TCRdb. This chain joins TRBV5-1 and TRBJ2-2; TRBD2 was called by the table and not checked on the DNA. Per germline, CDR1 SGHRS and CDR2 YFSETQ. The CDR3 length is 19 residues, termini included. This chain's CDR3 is CASSLGLAAFKLTGELFFF.

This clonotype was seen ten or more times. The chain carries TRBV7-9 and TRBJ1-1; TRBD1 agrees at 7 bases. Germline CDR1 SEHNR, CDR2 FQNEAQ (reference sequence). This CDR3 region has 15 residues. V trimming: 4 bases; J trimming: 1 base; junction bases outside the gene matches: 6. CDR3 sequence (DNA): TGTGCCAGCAGCTCAGCGACAGGGTGGAACACTGAAGCTTTCTTT. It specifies CASSSATGWNTEAFF.

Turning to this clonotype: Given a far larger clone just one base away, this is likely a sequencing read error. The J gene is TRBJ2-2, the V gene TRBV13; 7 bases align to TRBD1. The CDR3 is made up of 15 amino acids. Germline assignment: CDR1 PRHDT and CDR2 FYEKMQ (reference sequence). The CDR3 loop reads CASSEVIEGAGELIF. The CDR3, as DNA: TGTGCCAGCAGTGAGGTGATAGAGGGGGCCGGGGAGCTGATTTTT.